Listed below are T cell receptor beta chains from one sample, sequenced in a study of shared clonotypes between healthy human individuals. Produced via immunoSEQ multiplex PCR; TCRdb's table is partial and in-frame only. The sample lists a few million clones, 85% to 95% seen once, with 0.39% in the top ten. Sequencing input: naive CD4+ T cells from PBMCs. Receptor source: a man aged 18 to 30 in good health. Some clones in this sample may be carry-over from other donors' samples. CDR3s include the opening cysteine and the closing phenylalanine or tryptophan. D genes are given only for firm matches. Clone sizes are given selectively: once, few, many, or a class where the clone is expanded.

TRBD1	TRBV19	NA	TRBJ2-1	CASSDRGLYNEQFF	TGTGCCAGTAGCGACAGGGGCCTATACAATGAGCAGTTCTTC
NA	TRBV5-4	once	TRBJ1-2	CASSLYQGDYGYTF	TGTGCCAGCAGCTTGTACCAGGGTGACTATGGCTACACCTTC
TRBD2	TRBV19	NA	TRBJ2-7	CASGRGLSYEQYF	TGTGCCAGCGGGAGGGGTTTATCTTACGAGCAGTACTTC
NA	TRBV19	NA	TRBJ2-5	CASSIVRGWGQETQYF	TGTGCCAGTAGTATTGTAAGGGGGTGGGGCCAAGAGACCCAGTACTTC
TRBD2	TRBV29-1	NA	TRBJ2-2	CSVRASGTGELFF	TGCAGCGTTAGGGCTAGCGGGACCGGGGAGCTGTTTTTT
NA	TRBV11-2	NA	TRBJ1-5	CASSLGLQGAPNQPQHF	TGTGCCAGCAGCTTAGGCCTACAGGGTGCCCCCAATCAGCCCCAGCATTTT
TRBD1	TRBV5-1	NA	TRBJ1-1	CASSTGQGRTEAFF	TGCGCCAGCAGCACAGGACAGGGTAGGACTGAAGCTTTCTTT
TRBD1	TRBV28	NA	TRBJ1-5	CASGTVSNQPQHF	TGTGCCAGCGGGACAGTTAGCAATCAGCCCCAGCATTTT
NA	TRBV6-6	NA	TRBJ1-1	CASGKTGDLRAFF	TGTGCCAGCGGCAAAACCGGGGACTTAAGAGCTTTCTTT
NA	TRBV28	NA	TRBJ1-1	CASTEGGHNTEAFF	TGTGCCAGCACCGAGGGGGGGCATAACACTGAAGCTTTCTTT
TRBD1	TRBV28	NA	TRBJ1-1	CASSTSWTGSTEAFF	TGTGCCAGCAGCACATCTTGGACAGGGTCAACTGAAGCTTTCTTT
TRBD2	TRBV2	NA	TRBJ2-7	CASSELLAGDSYEQYF	TGTGCCAGCAGTGAGTTACTAGCGGGAGACTCCTACGAGCAGTACTTC
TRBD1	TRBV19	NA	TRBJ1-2	CASNNRGANYGYTF	TGTGCCAGTAATAACAGGGGAGCTAACTATGGCTACACCTTC
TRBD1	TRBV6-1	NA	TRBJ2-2	CASSAPGTATGELFF	TGTGCCAGCAGTGCCCCCGGGACAGCGACCGGGGAGCTGTTTTTT
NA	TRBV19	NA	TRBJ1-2	CASSTPGAEIYGYTF	TGTGCCAGTAGTACCCCCGGGGCAGAAATCTATGGCTACACCTTC
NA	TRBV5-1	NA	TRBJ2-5	CASSLGDTQETQYF	TGCGCCAGCAGCTTGGGAGATACCCAAGAGACCCAGTACTTC
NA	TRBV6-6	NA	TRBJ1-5	CATTRGGRSNQPQHF	TGTGCCACCACCAGGGGAGGGAGGAGCAATCAGCCCCAGCATTTT
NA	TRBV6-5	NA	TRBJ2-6	CASSSVSGANVLTF	TGTGCCAGCAGTTCCGTCTCCGGGGCCAACGTCCTGACTTTC
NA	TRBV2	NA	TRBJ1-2	CASSIMGNYGYTF	TGTGCCAGCAGCATAATGGGGAACTATGGCTACACCTTC
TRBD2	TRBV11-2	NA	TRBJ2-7	CASSLDLLAGSSYEQYF	TGTGCCAGCAGCTTAGATCTCCTAGCGGGTAGCTCCTACGAGCAGTACTTC
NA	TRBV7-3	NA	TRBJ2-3	CASSLMGDADTQYF	TGTGCCAGCAGCTTGATGGGTGATGCAGATACGCAGTATTTT
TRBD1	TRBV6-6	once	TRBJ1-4	CASSRNQGAQGEKLFF	TGTGCCAGCAGTAGGAATCAGGGGGCGCAAGGTGAAAAACTGTTTTTT
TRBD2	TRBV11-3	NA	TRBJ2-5	CASSRGLAGVEETQYF	TGTGCCAGCAGCCGCGGACTAGCCGGGGTGGAAGAGACCCAGTACTTC
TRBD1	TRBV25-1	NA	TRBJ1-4	CASSQGATNEKLFF	TGTGCCAGCAGTCAGGGGGCAACTAATGAAAAACTGTTTTTT
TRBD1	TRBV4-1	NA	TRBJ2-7	CASSLRQGLSYEQYF	TGCGCCAGCAGCCTGAGACAGGGCCTCTCCTACGAGCAGTACTTC
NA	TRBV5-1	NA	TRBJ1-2	CASSTSPPGGNYGYTF	TGCGCCAGCAGCACCTCACCGCCTGGCGGCAACTATGGCTACACCTTC
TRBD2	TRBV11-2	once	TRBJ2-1	CASSLALAGGSNEQFF	TGTGCCAGCAGCTTAGCGCTAGCGGGAGGATCCAATGAGCAGTTCTTC
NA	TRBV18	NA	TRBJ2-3	CASSLVLDTQYF	TGTGCCAGCTCACTCGTCCTGGATACGCAGTATTTT
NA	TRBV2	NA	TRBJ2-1	CASSETLGQFF	TGTGCCAGCAGTGAAACTTTGGGGCAGTTCTTC
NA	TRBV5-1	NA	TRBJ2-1	CASTEGGGVSYNEQFF	TGCGCCAGCACCGAGGGTGGGGGTGTCTCCTACAATGAGCAGTTCTTC
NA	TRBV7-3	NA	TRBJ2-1	CASSFTLASYNEQFF	TGTGCCAGCAGCTTTACACTAGCCTCCTACAATGAGCAGTTCTTC
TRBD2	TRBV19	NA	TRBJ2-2	CASSAPGREYSGELFF	TGTGCCAGTTCCGCCCCTGGGCGGGAGTATTCCGGGGAGCTGTTTTTT
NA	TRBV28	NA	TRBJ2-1	CASSTGPYNEQFF	TGTGCCAGCAGTACCGGACCCTACAATGAGCAGTTCTTC
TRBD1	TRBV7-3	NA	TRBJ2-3	CASSADRGVDTQYF	TGTGCCAGCAGCGCCGACAGGGGAGTGGATACGCAGTATTTT
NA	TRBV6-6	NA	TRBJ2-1	CASSYSREYNEQFF	TGTGCCAGCAGTTACTCGAGGGAGTACAATGAGCAGTTCTTC
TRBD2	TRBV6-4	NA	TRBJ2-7	CASSEKTSGGSSYEQYF	TGTGCCAGCAGTGAAAAGACTAGCGGGGGGAGCTCCTACGAGCAGTACTTC
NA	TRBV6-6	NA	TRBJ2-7	CASGVELYEQYF	TGTGCCAGCGGTGTAGAGCTGTACGAGCAGTACTTC
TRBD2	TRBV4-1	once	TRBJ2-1	CASSRSGGAPYNEQFF	TGCGCCAGCAGCCGGAGCGGGGGAGCCCCCTACAATGAGCAGTTCTTC
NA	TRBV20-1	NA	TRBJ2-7	CSAGKAYEQYF	TGCAGTGCTGGTAAGGCCTACGAGCAGTACTTC
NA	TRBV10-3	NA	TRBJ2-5	CAISWGISMIQETQYF	TGTGCCATCAGTTGGGGGATTTCGATGATCCAAGAGACCCAGTACTTC
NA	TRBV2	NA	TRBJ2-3	CASSLGPRDTQYF	TGTGCCAGCAGTTTAGGACCGAGAGATACGCAGTATTTT
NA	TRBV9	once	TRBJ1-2	CASSVDDGYGYTF	TGTGCCAGCAGCGTAGATGACGGCTATGGCTACACCTTC
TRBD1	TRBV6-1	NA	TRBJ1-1	CASSDDRVLNTEAFF	TGTGCCAGCAGTGACGACAGGGTATTGAACACTGAAGCTTTCTTT
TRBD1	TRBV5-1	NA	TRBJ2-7	CASSLNRGLYEQYF	TGCGCCAGCAGCTTAAACAGGGGGCTCTACGAGCAGTACTTC
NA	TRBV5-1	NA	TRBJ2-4	CASSQQGIQYF	TGCGCCAGCAGCCAGCAGGGCATTCAGTACTTC
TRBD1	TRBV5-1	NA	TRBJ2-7	CASSRVGGHEQYF	TGCGCCAGCAGTCGCGTAGGGGGCCACGAGCAGTACTTC
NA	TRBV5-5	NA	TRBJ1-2	CASSWITGLANYGYTF	TGTGCCAGCAGCTGGATAACAGGACTGGCTAACTATGGCTACACCTTC
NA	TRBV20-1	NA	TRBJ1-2	CSASTRGYTF	TGCAGTGCCTCGACCAGAGGCTACACCTTC
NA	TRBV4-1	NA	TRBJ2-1	CASSLVPAVLYNEQFF	TGCGCCAGCAGCCTCGTCCCAGCGGTCCTCTACAATGAGCAGTTCTTC
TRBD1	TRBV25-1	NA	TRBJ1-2	CASSPTRGTGNYGYTF	TGTGCCAGCAGTCCTACCCGCGGGACAGGGAACTATGGCTACACCTTC
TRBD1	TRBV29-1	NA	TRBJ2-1	CSVEPDRERHNEQFF	TGCAGCGTGGAACCCGACAGGGAACGACACAATGAGCAGTTCTTC
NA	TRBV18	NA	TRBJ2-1	CASSTDGYSYNEQFF	TGTGCCAGCTCAACGGACGGATACTCCTACAATGAGCAGTTCTTC
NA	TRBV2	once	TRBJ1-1	CASSEVGVTEAFF	TGTGCCAGCAGTGAAGTTGGTGTCACTGAAGCTTTCTTT
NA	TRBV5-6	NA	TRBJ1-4	CASSMMAGEKLFF	TGTGCCAGCAGCATGATGGCCGGTGAAAAACTGTTTTTT